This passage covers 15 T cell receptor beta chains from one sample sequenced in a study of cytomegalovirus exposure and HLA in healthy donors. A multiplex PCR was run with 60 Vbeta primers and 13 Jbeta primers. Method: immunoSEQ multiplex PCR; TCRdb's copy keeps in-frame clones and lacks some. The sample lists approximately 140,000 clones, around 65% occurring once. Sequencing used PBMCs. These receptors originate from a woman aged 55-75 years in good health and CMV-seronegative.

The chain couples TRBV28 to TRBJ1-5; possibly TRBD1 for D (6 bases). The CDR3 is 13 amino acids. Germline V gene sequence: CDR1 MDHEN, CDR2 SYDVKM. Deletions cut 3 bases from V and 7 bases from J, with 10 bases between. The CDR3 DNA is TGTGCCAGCAGTTTTCAGGGGCGACAGCCCCAGCATTTT. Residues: CASSFQGRQPQHF.

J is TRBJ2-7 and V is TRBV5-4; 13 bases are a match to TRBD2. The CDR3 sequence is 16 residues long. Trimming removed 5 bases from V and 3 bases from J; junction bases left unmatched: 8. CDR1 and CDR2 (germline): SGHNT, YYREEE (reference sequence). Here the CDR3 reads CASSPGRTSGSYEQYF. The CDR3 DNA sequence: TGTGCCAGCAGTCCTGGGAGGACTAGCGGGAGCTACGAGCAGTACTTC.

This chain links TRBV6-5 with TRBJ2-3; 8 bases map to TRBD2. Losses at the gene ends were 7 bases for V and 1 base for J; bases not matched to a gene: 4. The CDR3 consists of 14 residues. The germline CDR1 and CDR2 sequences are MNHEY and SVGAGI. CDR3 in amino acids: CASTQTSGTDTQYF. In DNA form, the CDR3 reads TGTGCCAGCACCCAGACTAGCGGCACAGATACGCAGTATTTT.

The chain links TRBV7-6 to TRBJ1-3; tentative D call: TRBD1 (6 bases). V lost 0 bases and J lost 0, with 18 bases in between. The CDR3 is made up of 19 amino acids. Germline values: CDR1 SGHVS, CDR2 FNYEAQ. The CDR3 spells CASSLASWGRASSGNTIYF. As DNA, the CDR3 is TGTGCCAGCAGCTTAGCTAGCTGGGGGCGGGCAAGCTCTGGAAACACCATATATTTT.

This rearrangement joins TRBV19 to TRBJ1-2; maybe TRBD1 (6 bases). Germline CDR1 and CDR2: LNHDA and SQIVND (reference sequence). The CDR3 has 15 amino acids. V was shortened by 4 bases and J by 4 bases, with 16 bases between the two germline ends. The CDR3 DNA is TGTGCCAGTAGTACACAAGGAGGACAGCTCTATGGCTACACCTTC. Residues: CASSTQGGQLYGYTF. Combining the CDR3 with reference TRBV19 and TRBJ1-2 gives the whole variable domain DGGITQSPKYLFRKEGQNVTLSCEQNLNHDAMYWYRQDPGQGLRLIYYSQIVNDFQKGDIAEGYSVSREKKESFPLTVTSAQKNPTAFYLCASSTQGGQLYGYTFGSGTRLTVV.

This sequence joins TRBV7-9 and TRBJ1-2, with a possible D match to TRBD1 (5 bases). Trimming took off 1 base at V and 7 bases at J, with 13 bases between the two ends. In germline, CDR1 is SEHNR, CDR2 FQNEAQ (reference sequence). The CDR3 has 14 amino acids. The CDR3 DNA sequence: TGTGCCAGCAGCTTAGTACGGGGGTTGGGTGGCTACACCTTC. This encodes CASSLVRGLGGYTF.

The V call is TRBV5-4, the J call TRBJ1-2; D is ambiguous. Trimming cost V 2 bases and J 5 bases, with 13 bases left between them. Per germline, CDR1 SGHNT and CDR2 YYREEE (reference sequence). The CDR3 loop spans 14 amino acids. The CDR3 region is CASSFPGSGYGYTF. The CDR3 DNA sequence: TGTGCCAGCAGCTTTCCAGGCAGCGGATATGGCTACACCTTC.

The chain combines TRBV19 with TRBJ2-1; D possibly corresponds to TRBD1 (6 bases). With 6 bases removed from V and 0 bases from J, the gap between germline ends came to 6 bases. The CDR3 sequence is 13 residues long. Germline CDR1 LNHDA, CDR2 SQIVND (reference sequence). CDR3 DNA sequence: TGTGCCAGTAGACAGGGCTCCTACAATGAGCAGTTCTTC. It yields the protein CASRQGSYNEQFF.

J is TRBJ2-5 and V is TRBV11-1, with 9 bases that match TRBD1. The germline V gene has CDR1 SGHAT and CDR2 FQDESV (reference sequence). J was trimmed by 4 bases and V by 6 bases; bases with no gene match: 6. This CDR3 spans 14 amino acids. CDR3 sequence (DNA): TGTGCCAGCAGTTTAACAGGGGGCGGAGAGACCCAGTACTTC. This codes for CASSLTGGGETQYF.

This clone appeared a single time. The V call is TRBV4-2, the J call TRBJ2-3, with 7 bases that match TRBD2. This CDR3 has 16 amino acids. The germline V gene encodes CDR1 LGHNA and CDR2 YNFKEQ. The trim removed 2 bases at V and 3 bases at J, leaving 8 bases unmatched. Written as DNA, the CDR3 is TGTGCCAGCAGCCAATGGTCGGGGAGGGCGACAGATACGCAGTATTTT. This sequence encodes CASSQWSGRATDTQYF.

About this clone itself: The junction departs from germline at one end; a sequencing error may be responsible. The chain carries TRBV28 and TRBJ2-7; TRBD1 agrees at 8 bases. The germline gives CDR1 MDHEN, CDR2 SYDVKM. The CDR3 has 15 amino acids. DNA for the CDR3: TGTGCCAGCAGCCTCGAAGGACAGGGCTCCAACGAGCAGTACTTC. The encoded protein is CASSLEGQGSNEQYF.

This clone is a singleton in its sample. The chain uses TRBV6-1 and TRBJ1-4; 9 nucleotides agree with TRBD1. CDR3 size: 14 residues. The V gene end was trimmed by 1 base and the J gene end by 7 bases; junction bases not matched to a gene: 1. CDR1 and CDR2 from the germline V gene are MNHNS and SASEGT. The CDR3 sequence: CASSEGTGAEKLFF. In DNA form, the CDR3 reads TGTGCCAGCAGTGAAGGGACAGGGGCTGAAAAACTGTTTTTT.

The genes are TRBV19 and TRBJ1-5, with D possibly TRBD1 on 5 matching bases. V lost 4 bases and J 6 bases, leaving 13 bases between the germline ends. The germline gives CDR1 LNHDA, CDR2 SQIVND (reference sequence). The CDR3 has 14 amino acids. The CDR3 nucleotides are TGTGCCAGTAGTACGGGGGGTCAAGTTCAGCCCCAGCATTTT. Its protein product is CASSTGGQVQPQHF.

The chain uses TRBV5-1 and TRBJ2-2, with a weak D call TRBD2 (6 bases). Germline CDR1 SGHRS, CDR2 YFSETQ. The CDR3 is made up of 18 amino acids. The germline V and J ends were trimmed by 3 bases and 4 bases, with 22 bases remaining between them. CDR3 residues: CASSSPRLGGTSTGELFF. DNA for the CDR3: TGCGCCAGCAGCTCTCCCAGACTGGGCGGGACCAGCACCGGGGAGCTGTTTTTT. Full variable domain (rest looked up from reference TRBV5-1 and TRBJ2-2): KAGVTQTPRYLIKTRGQQVTLSCSPISGHRSVSWYQQTPGQGLQFLFEYFSETQRNKGNFPGRFSGRQFSNSRSEMNVSTLELGDSALYLCASSSPRLGGTSTGELFFGEGSRLTVL.

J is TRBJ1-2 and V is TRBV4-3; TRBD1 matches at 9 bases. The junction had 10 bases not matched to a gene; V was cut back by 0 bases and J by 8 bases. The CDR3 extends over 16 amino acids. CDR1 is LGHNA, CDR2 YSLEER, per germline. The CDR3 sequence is CASSQELGTGYSGYTF. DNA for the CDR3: TGCGCCAGCAGCCAAGAATTGGGGACAGGGTATAGCGGCTACACCTTC.